These 28 T cell receptor beta chains originate from one sample sequenced in a study of blood T cell repertoires in COVID-19. Sequencing was performed with immunoSEQ multiplex PCR; in TCRdb, only in-frame clones are kept and a portion is missing. The table shows 130,000 to 150,000 clones, with 87% occurring only once. Sequenced: peripheral blood. The receptors were sampled from a woman in her forties or fifties with acute or convalescent COVID-19.

The DNA of the CDR3 is TGTGCCAGCAGCCCTTCTGAGGGGGCGGGCGTATACGAGCAGTACTTC. It is translated as CASSPSEGAGVYEQYF. The V and J genes are TRBV5-4 and TRBJ2-7; TRBD1 agrees at 7 bases. The V gene end was trimmed by 4 bases and the J gene end by 4 bases; junction bases not matched to a gene: 14. The germline CDR1 and CDR2 sequences are SGHNT and YYREEE (reference sequence). There are 16 residues in the CDR3.

The chain joins TRBV5-1 to TRBJ1-4; D is uncertain. This CDR3 region has 15 residues. CDR1 and CDR2 (germline): SGHRS, YFSETQ. Trimming took off 0 bases at V and 8 bases at J, with 14 bases between the two ends. Here the CDR3 reads CASSLDRPSREKLFF. CDR3 DNA sequence: TGCGCCAGCAGCTTGGACCGCCCTTCGAGGGAAAAACTGTTTTTT. Full variable domain (rest looked up from reference TRBV5-1 and TRBJ1-4): KAGVTQTPRYLIKTRGQQVTLSCSPISGHRSVSWYQQTPGQGLQFLFEYFSETQRNKGNFPGRFSGRQFSNSRSEMNVSTLELGDSALYLCASSLDRPSREKLFFGSGTQLSVL.

Worth noting for this clone: Other nucleotide sequences from this sample produce the same CDR3. The V gene is TRBV27, the J gene TRBJ2-7; 10 nucleotides agree with TRBD1. The CDR3 runs 14 residues. The germline V gene encodes CDR1 MNHEY and CDR2 SMNVEV (reference sequence). The trim removed 6 bases at V and 2 bases at J, leaving 4 bases unmatched. CDR3 bases: TGTGCCAGCAGCGCCGGGACAGGGGCCTACGAGCAGTACTTC. It specifies CASSAGTGAYEQYF.

The CDR3 here is CASSPQQGIYEQYF. CDR3 DNA sequence: TGTGCCAGCAGCCCGCAACAGGGGATCTACGAGCAGTACTTC. The chain couples TRBV13 to TRBJ2-7; 7 nucleotides line up with TRBD1. Per the germline V gene, CDR1 is PRHDT and CDR2 is FYEKMQ (reference sequence). Unmatched junction bases numbered 7, after V lost 5 bases and J lost 3 bases. The CDR3 extends over 14 amino acids.

The V call is TRBV19, the J call TRBJ2-2; D is unclear. The CDR3 contains 14 residues. CDR1 LNHDA and CDR2 SQIVND come from the germline V gene (reference sequence). Trimming pared 7 bases from V and 0 bases from J, leaving 9 bases between. The CDR3 protein is CASKTRSNTGELFF. CDR3 nucleotide sequence: TGTGCCAGTAAAACCCGGTCGAACACCGGGGAGCTGTTTTTT. Full variable domain (outside the CDR3, taken from reference TRBV19 and TRBJ2-2): DGGITQSPKYLFRKEGQNVTLSCEQNLNHDAMYWYRQDPGQGLRLIYYSQIVNDFQKGDIAEGYSVSREKKESFPLTVTSAQKNPTAFYLCASKTRSNTGELFFGEGSRLTVL.

This clone was picked up one time. Other DNA sequences of this sample code for an identical CDR3. This chain connects TRBV5-1 to TRBJ1-1; 7 nucleotides line up with TRBD1. V shed 0 bases, J shed 4 bases, and the junction held 6 bases outside the gene matches. There are 15 residues in the CDR3. CDR1 is SGHRS and CDR2 is YFSETQ in the germline V gene. This CDR3 reads CASSLGQGGGTEAFF. The CDR3 region has the DNA TGCGCCAGCAGCTTGGGGCAGGGGGGCGGCACTGAAGCTTTCTTT.

The chain uses TRBV5-1 and TRBJ2-2; the match to TRBD1 covers 9 bases. The CDR3 length is 16 residues. V lost 3 bases, J lost 5 bases, and 8 bases stayed unmatched. CDR1 is SGHRS, CDR2 YFSETQ, per germline. CDR3 residues: CASSSPGQGVTGELFF. In DNA, the CDR3 is TGCGCCAGCAGCTCACCGGGACAGGGAGTTACCGGGGAGCTGTTTTTT.

The count of this clone is one. The chain carries TRBV27 and TRBJ2-7, with D possibly TRBD2 on 5 matching bases. The length of the CDR3 is 13 residues. CDR1 and CDR2 (germline): MNHEY, SMNVEV (reference sequence). Trimming shortened V by 6 bases and J by 2 bases, and 11 bases separated the two germline ends. CDR3 nucleotides: TGTGCCAGCAGCTCATTCGGGGCCTACGAGCAGTACTTC. This encodes CASSSFGAYEQYF.

The chain links TRBV6-6 to TRBJ2-1, with TRBD2 identical over 9 bases. The CDR3 contains 16 residues. After removal of 5 bases from V and 0 bases from J, the junction contained 5 bases not matched to a gene. Germline assignment: CDR1 MNHNY and CDR2 SVGAGI (reference sequence). DNA of the CDR3: TGTGCCAGCAGTAGGACTAGCGTGACCTCCTACAATGAGCAGTTCTTC. Residues: CASSRTSVTSYNEQFF.

This chain joins TRBV13 and TRBJ1-2; maybe TRBD1 (5 bases). The CDR3 is 15 residues long. The germline gives CDR1 PRHDT, CDR2 FYEKMQ (reference sequence). The ends were cut back, 0 bases at V and 5 bases at J, with 13 bases in the middle. As DNA, the CDR3 is TGTGCCAGCAGCTTAGGCGCGGAGGGGAGGTATGGCTACACCTTC. It specifies CASSLGAEGRYGYTF.

The chain employs TRBV6-6 and TRBJ1-2, with D unresolved. Germline-derived CDR1 and CDR2 are MNHNY and SVGAGI (reference sequence). This CDR3 has 15 amino acids. The V end was cut by 0 bases, the J end by 0 bases, with 8 bases between. This chain's CDR3 is CASSYSEGTNYGYTF. In nucleotides, the CDR3 is TGTGCCAGCAGTTACTCGGAGGGTACTAACTATGGCTACACCTTC.

The genes are TRBV10-3 and TRBJ1-2, with D unclear. Germline CDR1 reads ENHRY; CDR2 reads SYGVKD. V gave up 5 bases and J gave up 6 bases, with 7 bases separating them. This CDR3 contains 11 residues. In nucleotides, the CDR3 is TGTGCCATCAGTCAAGGAGATGGCTACACCTTC. This codes for CAISQGDGYTF.

V is TRBV3-1 (or the pseudogene TRBV3-2) and J is TRBJ2-5; TRBD2 agrees at 11 bases. The CDR3 is 18 residues long. V dropped 0 bases and J dropped 7; count of bases not matched to a gene: 13. Germline CDR1 reads LGHDT; CDR2 reads YNNKEL (reference sequence). The CDR3 region is CASSQEGLADTFRGTQYF. DNA of the CDR3: TGTGCCAGCAGCCAAGAGGGACTAGCGGACACCTTCCGGGGGACCCAGTACTTC.

The chain carries TRBV3-1 (or the pseudogene TRBV3-2) and TRBJ1-1; D may be TRBD1 (5 bases). CDR1 is LGHDT and CDR2 is YNNKEL in the germline V gene (reference sequence). This CDR3 region has 14 residues. Deletions cut 1 base from V and 4 bases from J, with 10 bases between. The CDR3 is CASSQAGLSTEAFF. The CDR3, as DNA: TGTGCCAGCAGCCAAGCAGGGCTTAGCACTGAAGCTTTCTTT.

The V and J genes are TRBV5-1 and TRBJ2-2, with D maybe TRBD2 (6 bases). The germline V gene has CDR1 SGHRS and CDR2 YFSETQ. The CDR3 has 14 residues. V was pared by 4 bases and J by 3 bases, with 10 bases between. For the CDR3, the DNA is TGCGCCAGCAGCCCCTTAGCGGACACCGGGGAGCTGTTTTTT. Protein product: CASSPLADTGELFF.

The gene calls are TRBV7-2 and TRBJ2-7, with 8 bases lining up with TRBD1. The V segment lost 3 bases and the J segment 4 bases; nucleotides outside the gene matches: 8. There are 15 residues in the CDR3. Per germline, CDR1 SGHTA and CDR2 FQGNSA. The CDR3 loop is CASSLVLDRDYEQYF. The CDR3 region has the DNA TGTGCCAGCAGCTTGGTCCTGGACAGGGATTACGAGCAGTACTTC.

This sequence joins TRBV6-1 and TRBJ1-1, with TRBD1 matching over 7 bases. This CDR3 is 15 amino acids long. Losses at the gene ends were 0 bases for V and 10 bases for J; bases not matched to a gene: 11. Per germline, CDR1 MNHNS and CDR2 SASEGT. The CDR3 reads CASSEASGQATGAFF. CDR3 DNA: TGTGCCAGCAGTGAAGCGAGTGGACAGGCCACGGGAGCTTTCTTT.

The chain uses TRBV7-8 and TRBJ1-6; D might be TRBD1 (5 bases). V lost 5 bases to trimming and J lost 7 bases, with 12 bases between them. CDR3 length equals 14 residues. Germline V gene data show CDR1 as SGHVS and CDR2 as FQNEAQ. The CDR3 spells CASSTRTLNSPLHF. The CDR3 DNA reads as TGTGCCAGCAGCACTCGGACACTGAATTCACCCCTCCACTTT.

The chain carries TRBV9 and TRBJ2-2; TRBD1 aligns across 8 bases. The CDR3 consists of 16 residues. V lost 0 bases, J lost 2 bases, and 3 bases stayed unmatched. Germline V gene sequence: CDR1 SGDLS, CDR2 YYNGEE. CDR3 bases: TGTGCCAGCAGCGTAGGTGGGACAGGTAACACCGGGGAGCTGTTTTTT. It encodes CASSVGGTGNTGELFF.

The CDR3 region is CSVDGQGYYGYTF. The DNA of the CDR3 is TGCAGCGTTGACGGCCAGGGGTACTATGGCTACACCTTC. V usage is TRBV29-1 and J usage is TRBJ1-2; possible D gene TRBD1, 6 bases. Germline lookup yields CDR1 SQVTM and CDR2 ANQGSEA. Trimming left V 3 bases short and J 3 bases short, with 11 bases between. This CDR3 is built from 13 residues.

The chain is built from TRBV5-1 and TRBJ1-1; D is unresolved. Germline CDR1 reads SGHRS; CDR2 reads YFSETQ. Trimming left V 0 bases short and J 1 base short, with 10 bases between. The CDR3 consists of 15 residues. This chain's CDR3 is CASSLGAQENTEAFF. In nucleotides, the CDR3 is TGCGCCAGCAGCTTGGGCGCCCAGGAGAACACTGAAGCTTTCTTT.

The chain has TRBV27 and TRBJ2-7; possible D gene TRBD2, 6 bases. This CDR3 has 14 amino acids. V was shortened by 0 bases and J by 4 bases, with 10 bases between the two germline ends. Germline V gene lookup returns CDR1 MNHEY and CDR2 SMNVEV (reference sequence). CDR3 residues: CASSLSTREYEQYF. The CDR3 region has the DNA TGTGCCAGCAGTTTATCGACCCGGGAGTACGAGCAGTACTTC.

The genes are TRBV21-1 and TRBJ2-4; the table assigns TRBD2, which was not confirmed against the DNA. TRBV21-1 is a pseudogene segment. The CDR3 has 17 amino acids. CDR3 protein: CASSKWGLAGIRNIQYF. In nucleotides, the CDR3 is TGTGCCAGCAGCAAATGGGGGCTAGCGGGAATCCGGAACATTCAGTACTTC.

This chain connects TRBV6-5 to TRBJ1-2; 9 nucleotides agree with TRBD1. CDR1 MNHEY and CDR2 SVGAGI come from the germline V gene. This CDR3 has 14 amino acids. Trimming at V came to 0 bases and at J to 5 bases, leaving 1 base not matched to a gene. CDR3 DNA sequence: TGTGCCAGCAGTTACTCGACAGGGGGTTATGGCTACACCTTC. Its protein is CASSYSTGGYGYTF.

In this sample, this clone turned up a few times. The chain couples TRBV3-1 (or the pseudogene TRBV3-2) to TRBJ2-2, with D unresolved. V was cut by 2 bases and J by 1 base, with 8 bases left in between. The CDR3 loop spans 15 amino acids. Germline loops: CDR1 LGHDT, CDR2 YNNKEL (reference sequence). The DNA of the CDR3 is TGTGCCAGCAGCCAATTGCCCGGGAACACCGGGGAGCTGTTTTTT. Residues: CASSQLPGNTGELFF.

The J gene is TRBJ2-7, the V gene TRBV13; D uncertain. This CDR3 region has 11 residues. V lost 6 bases and J lost 6, with 9 bases in between. The germline V gene encodes CDR1 PRHDT and CDR2 FYEKMQ (reference sequence). The DNA of the CDR3 is TGTGCCAGCAGTGCCGGTTCCGAGCAGTACTTC. Protein: CASSAGSEQYF.

Only a few counts were recorded for this clone. This chain joins TRBV21-1 and TRBJ1-5; TRBD1 is the table's D call, not checked against the DNA. TRBV21-1 is tagged as a pseudogene. The CDR3 has 16 amino acids. The CDR3, as DNA: TGTGCCAGCAGCCCACAACCTTGGCCTCTCAATCAGCCCCAGCATTTT. As protein: CASSPQPWPLNQPQHF.

The V gene is TRBV7-9, the J gene TRBJ1-2; 7 positions match TRBD1. From germline, CDR1 is SEHNR and CDR2 FQNEAQ (reference sequence). The junction had 12 bases not matched to a gene; V was cut back by 5 bases and J by 3 bases. The CDR3 loop spans 16 amino acids. As DNA, the CDR3 is TGTGCCAGCAGCCCAAGCAGGGGGTATCTGGACTATGGCTACACCTTC. Its translation is CASSPSRGYLDYGYTF.